This entry lists 21 T cell receptor beta chains sequenced from one sample in a study of cytomegalovirus exposure and HLA in healthy donors. The PCR was carried out with 60 Vbeta primers and 13 Jbeta primers. Libraries were prepared by immunoSEQ multiplex PCR; TCRdb keeps only in-frame clonotypes and omits some of them. The table records some 88,000 clones, approximately 71% of them present only once. The sequenced material came from PBMCs. These receptors came from a woman aged 18-29 years in good health and CMV-seropositive.

The chain links TRBV4-2 to TRBJ1-5, with a possible D match to TRBD1 (6 bases). The CDR3 loop spans 17 amino acids. Germline CDR1 reads LGHNA; CDR2 reads YNFKEQ. V was clipped by 0 bases and J by 2 bases, with 14 bases between them. In DNA, the CDR3 is TGTGCCAGCAGCCAAGATGTATCAGGGGCGGGCAATCAGCCCCAGCATTTT. Translated: CASSQDVSGAGNQPQHF.

The chain has TRBV29-1 and TRBJ2-1; D gene ambiguous. Looked up from germline, CDR1 is SQVTM and CDR2 is ANQGSEA. Trimming took off 4 bases at V and 4 bases at J, with 14 bases between the two ends. The CDR3 contains 14 residues. Here the CDR3 DNA reads TGCAGCGTTGGCGGCTCCGCGTCTTACAATGAGCAGTTCTTC. It is translated as CSVGGSASYNEQFF.

J is TRBJ1-3 and V is TRBV7-9, with D maybe TRBD1 (5 bases). This CDR3 contains 16 residues. Between the trimmed V and J ends, which lost 0 bases and 2 bases, there was a span of 11 bases. Looked up from germline, CDR1 is SEHNR and CDR2 is FQNEAQ (reference sequence). The DNA of the CDR3 is TGTGCCAGCAGCTTAGCGTGGGGGGAAGCTGGAAACACCATATATTTT. Amino acids: CASSLAWGEAGNTIYF.

The table lists this clone with a few counts. This sequence joins TRBV7-9 and TRBJ1-1; D is perhaps TRBD1 (5 bases). Germline assignment: CDR1 SEHNR and CDR2 FQNEAQ (reference sequence). This CDR3 comprises 13 residues. The germline V and J ends were trimmed by 3 bases and 12 bases, with 17 bases remaining between them. The CDR3 reads CASSLGGSGRSFF. DNA for the CDR3: TGTGCCAGCAGCTTGGGGGGGTCAGGAAGATCTTTCTTT.

This clone was observed a few times. This rearrangement joins TRBV7-9 to TRBJ2-5, with D unclear. V shed 1 base and J shed 4 bases, with 13 bases lying between them. This CDR3 is built from 15 residues. CDR1 SEHNR and CDR2 FQNEAQ come from the germline V gene (reference sequence). The DNA of the CDR3 is TGTGCCAGCAGCTTAGAAAACTATGTCGGAGAGACCCAGTACTTC. This sequence encodes CASSLENYVGETQYF.

The chain employs TRBV9 and TRBJ2-1; 13 nucleotides match TRBD2. The J segment lost 9 bases and the V segment lost 4 bases, leaving 7 bases of the junction unmatched. This CDR3 has 15 amino acids. The germline CDR1 and CDR2 sequences are SGDLS and YYNGEE. The chain's CDR3 is CASSRGGLAGIEQFF. The CDR3 DNA reads as TGTGCCAGCAGCCGGGGGGGACTAGCGGGAATTGAGCAGTTCTTC.

The V call is TRBV5-6, the J call TRBJ2-7; weak D call: TRBD1 (6 bases). The CDR3 is 14 amino acids. With 7 bases removed from V and 0 bases from J, the gap between germline ends came to 14 bases. Germline lookup yields CDR1 SGHDT and CDR2 YYEEEE. CDR3 coding DNA: TGTGCCAGCCCGCCCTACAGGGTCTCCTACGAGCAGTACTTC. Amino acids: CASPPYRVSYEQYF.

J is TRBJ2-7 and V is TRBV19, with D hard to call. The V end lost 1 base, the J end lost 6 bases, and 13 bases lay between the germline ends. Per the germline V gene, CDR1 is LNHDA and CDR2 is SQIVND (reference sequence). The length of the CDR3 is 14 residues. CDR3 amino acids: CASSIGAGFAEQYF. CDR3 in DNA: TGTGCCAGTAGTATAGGGGCAGGATTTGCCGAGCAGTACTTC.

This clone turned up a few times. The V gene is TRBV5-4, the J gene TRBJ2-1, with TRBD2 identical over 9 bases. CDR1 SGHNT and CDR2 YYREEE come from the germline V gene (reference sequence). CDR3 length: 14 residues. V lost 0 bases to trimming and J lost 9 bases; unmatched junction nucleotides: 4. CDR3 residues: CASSLVSGRGEQFF. The CDR3 nucleotides read TGTGCCAGCAGCTTGGTTAGCGGGAGAGGTGAGCAGTTCTTC.

The chain couples TRBV7-3 to TRBJ2-6; 10 bases are shared with TRBD2. The germline V gene has CDR1 SGHTA and CDR2 FQGTGA. The CDR3 totals 16 residues. V gave up 6 bases and J gave up 4 bases; unmatched junction bases: 6. The CDR3 DNA is TGTGCCAGCAGAGCGGGAGGGCCGCAAGGGGCCAACGTCCTGACTTTC. Translating gives CASRAGGPQGANVLTF.

The V and J genes are TRBV20-1 and TRBJ2-2; D gene ambiguous. CDR1 and CDR2 (germline): DFQATT, SNEGSKA (reference sequence). This CDR3 has 11 amino acids. Trimming cost V 6 bases and J 4 bases, with 6 bases left between them. CDR3: CSAGATGELFF. DNA of the CDR3: TGCAGTGCCGGAGCCACCGGGGAGCTGTTTTTT.

This clone occurred a few times. At one of its ends the junction is not consistent with the germline gene, which may arise from a read error. The rearrangement links TRBV5-4 to TRBJ2-7, with 10 bases fitting TRBD2. The CDR3 loop spans 18 amino acids. Germline-derived CDR1 and CDR2 are SGHNT and YYREEE (reference sequence). This chain's CDR3 is CASSQDIAGGLLMDEQYF. In nucleotides, the CDR3 is TGCGCCAGCAGCCAAGATATAGCGGGAGGACTCCTTATGGACGAGCAGTACTTC.

This clone has more than one count but fewer than ten. The V call is TRBV6-6, the J call TRBJ1-5; D unresolved. Germline V gene lookup returns CDR1 MNHNY and CDR2 SVGAGI (reference sequence). The CDR3 is 13 amino acids. The ends were cut back, 2 bases at V and 4 bases at J, with 6 bases in the middle. This CDR3 reads CASSYVENQPQHF. The CDR3, as DNA: TGTGCCAGCAGTTACGTCGAGAATCAGCCCCAGCATTTT.

This clone was observed a handful of times. The chain joins TRBV9 to TRBJ2-5; 13 bases match TRBD2. The J call may be faulty, since TRBJ2-7 better matches the DNA end. The CDR3 contains 14 residues. The germline V gene has CDR1 SGDLS and CDR2 YYNGEE. CDR3 nucleotides: TGTGCCAGCAGCCCGGGACTAGCGGGATACGAGCAGTACTTC. Its translation: CASSPGLAGYEQYF.

This clone was recorded a few times. V usage is TRBV5-1 and J usage is TRBJ1-4; a weak D match, TRBD1 (5 bases). Germline values: CDR1 SGHRS, CDR2 YFSETQ. Trimming pared 5 bases from V and 7 bases from J, leaving 15 bases between. The CDR3 contains 14 residues. The CDR3 DNA is TGCGCCAGCAGGGCCCAGGCCGGGGGTGAAAAACTGTTTTTT. Residues: CASRAQAGGEKLFF.

This chain links TRBV5-4 with TRBJ2-3; 10 bases fit TRBD1. CDR3 length: 14 amino acids. Germline V lookup: CDR1 SGHNT, CDR2 YYREEE (reference sequence). The junction had 2 bases not matched to a gene; V was cut back by 3 bases and J by 4 bases. This chain's CDR3 is CASSSGQGPDTQYF. The CDR3 DNA sequence: TGTGCCAGCAGCTCGGGACAGGGGCCAGATACGCAGTATTTT.

The chain combines TRBV7-3 with TRBJ2-5, with TRBD1 matching 9 bases. Germline loops: CDR1 SGHTA, CDR2 FQGTGA. CDR3 size: 16 residues. J lost 5 bases, V lost 4 bases, and 11 bases had no gene match. The CDR3 region has the DNA TGTGCCAGCAGCTCCTCGGGACAGGGAGTGGGGGAGACCCAGTACTTC. This sequence encodes CASSSSGQGVGETQYF.

The chain is built from TRBV28 and TRBJ2-7; 9 nucleotides match TRBD2. Looked up from germline, CDR1 is MDHEN and CDR2 is SYDVKM. The V segment lost 6 bases and the J segment 0 bases; nucleotides outside the gene matches: 6. The CDR3 sequence is 15 residues long. This CDR3 is CASRVPSGVSYEQYF. The CDR3 DNA follows: TGTGCCAGCAGGGTTCCTAGCGGGGTCTCCTACGAGCAGTACTTC.

In this sample, this clone turned up once. This chain uses TRBV6-4 with TRBJ1-6; D call uncertain. The CDR3 length is 13 residues. Looked up from germline, CDR1 is MRHNA and CDR2 is SNTAGT. Deletions cut 3 bases from V and 9 bases from J, with 9 bases between. The CDR3 sequence: CASSEAESSPLHF. CDR3 DNA: TGTGCCAGCAGTGAGGCAGAATCTTCACCCCTCCACTTT.

CDR3 loop: CASSEALLDRHYGYTF. The CDR3 DNA sequence: TGTGCCAGCAGTGAAGCGCTTCTGGACAGGCACTATGGCTACACCTTC. The chain is built from TRBV6-1 and TRBJ1-2, with TRBD1 matching 7 bases. J was trimmed by 3 bases and V by 0 bases; bases with no gene match: 7. The CDR3 extends over 16 amino acids. Germline CDR1 MNHNS, CDR2 SASEGT.

As regards this clone: The junction shows a germline mismatch at one end, possibly a read error. The chain combines TRBV4-1 with TRBJ2-3; D is ambiguous. The CDR3 totals 16 residues. CDR1 is MGHRA, CDR2 YSYEKL, per germline. The CDR3 spells CAGSQVNLVSTDTQYF. The CDR3 DNA reads TGCGCCGGCAGCCAAGTAAACTTAGTTAGCACAGATACGCAGTATTTT.